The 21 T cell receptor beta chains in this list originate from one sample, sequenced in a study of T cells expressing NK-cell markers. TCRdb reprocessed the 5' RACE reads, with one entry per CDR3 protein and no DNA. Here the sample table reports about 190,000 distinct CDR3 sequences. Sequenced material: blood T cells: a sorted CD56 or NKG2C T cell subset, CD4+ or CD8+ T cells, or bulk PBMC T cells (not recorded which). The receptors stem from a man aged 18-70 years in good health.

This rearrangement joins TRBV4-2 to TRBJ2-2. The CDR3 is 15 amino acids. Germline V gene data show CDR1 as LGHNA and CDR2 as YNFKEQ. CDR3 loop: CASSPYLANTGELFF.

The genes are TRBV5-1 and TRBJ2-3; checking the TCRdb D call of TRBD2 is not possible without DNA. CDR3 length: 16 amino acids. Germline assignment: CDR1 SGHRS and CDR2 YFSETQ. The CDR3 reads CASRSGTSGLTDTQYF.

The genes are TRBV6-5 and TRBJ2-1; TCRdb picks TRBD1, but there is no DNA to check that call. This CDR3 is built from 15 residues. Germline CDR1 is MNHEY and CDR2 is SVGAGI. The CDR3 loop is CASSYGPLPHNEQFF.

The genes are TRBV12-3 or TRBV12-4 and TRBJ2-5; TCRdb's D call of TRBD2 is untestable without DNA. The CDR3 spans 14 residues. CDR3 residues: CASSGGASWETQYF.

This CDR3 is CASSLFMNTEAFF. This rearrangement joins TRBV5-1 to TRBJ1-1. Germline lookup yields CDR1 SGHRS and CDR2 YFSETQ. The CDR3 has 13 residues.

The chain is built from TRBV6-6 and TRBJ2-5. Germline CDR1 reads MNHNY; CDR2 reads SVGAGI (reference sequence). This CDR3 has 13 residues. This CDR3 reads CASSGETEETQYF.

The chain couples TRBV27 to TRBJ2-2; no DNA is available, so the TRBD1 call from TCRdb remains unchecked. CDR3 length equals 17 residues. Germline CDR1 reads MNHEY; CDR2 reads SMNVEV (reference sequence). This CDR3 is CASSSVLGGENTGELFF.

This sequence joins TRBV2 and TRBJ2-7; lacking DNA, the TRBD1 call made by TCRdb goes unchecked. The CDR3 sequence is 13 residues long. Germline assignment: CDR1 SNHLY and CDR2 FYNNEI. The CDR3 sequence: CASSAPKVHEQYF.

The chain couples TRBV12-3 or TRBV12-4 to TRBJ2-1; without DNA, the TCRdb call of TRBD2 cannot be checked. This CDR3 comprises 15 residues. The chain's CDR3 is CASSLAQGPHGEQFF.

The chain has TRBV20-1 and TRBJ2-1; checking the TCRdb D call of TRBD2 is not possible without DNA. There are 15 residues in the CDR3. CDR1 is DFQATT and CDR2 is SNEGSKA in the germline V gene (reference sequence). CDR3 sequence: CSAEGLAGDTGEQFF.

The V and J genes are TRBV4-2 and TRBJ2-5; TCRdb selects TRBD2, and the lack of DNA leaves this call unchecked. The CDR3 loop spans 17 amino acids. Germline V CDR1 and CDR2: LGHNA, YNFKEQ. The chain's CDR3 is CASSQGTSGGTQETQYF.

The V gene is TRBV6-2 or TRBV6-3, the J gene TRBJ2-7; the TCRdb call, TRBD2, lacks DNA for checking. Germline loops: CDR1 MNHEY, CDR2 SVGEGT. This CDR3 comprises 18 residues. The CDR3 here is CASSYRRDYEGDSYEQYF.

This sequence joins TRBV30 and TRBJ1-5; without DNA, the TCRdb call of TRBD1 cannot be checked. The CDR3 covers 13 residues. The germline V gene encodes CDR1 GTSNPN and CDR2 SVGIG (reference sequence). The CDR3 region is CAWSGDNDQPQHF.

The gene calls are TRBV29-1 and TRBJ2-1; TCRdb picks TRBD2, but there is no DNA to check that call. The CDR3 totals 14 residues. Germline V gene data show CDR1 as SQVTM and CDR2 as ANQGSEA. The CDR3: CSVPGDSAYNEQFF.

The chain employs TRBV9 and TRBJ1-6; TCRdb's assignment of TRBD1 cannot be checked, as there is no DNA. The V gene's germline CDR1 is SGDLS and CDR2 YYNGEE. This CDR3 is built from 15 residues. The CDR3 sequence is CASNTGGADNSPLHF.

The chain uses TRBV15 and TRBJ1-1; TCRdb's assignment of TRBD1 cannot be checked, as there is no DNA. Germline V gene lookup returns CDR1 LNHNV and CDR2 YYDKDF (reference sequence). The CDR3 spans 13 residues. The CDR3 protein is CAAPAWANTEAFF.

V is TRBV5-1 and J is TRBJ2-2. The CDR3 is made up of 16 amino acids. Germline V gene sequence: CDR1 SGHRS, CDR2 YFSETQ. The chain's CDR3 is CASSLAVIANTGELFF.

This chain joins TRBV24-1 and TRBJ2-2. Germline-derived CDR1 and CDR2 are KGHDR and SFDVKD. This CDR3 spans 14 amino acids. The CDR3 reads CATSEETNTGELFF.

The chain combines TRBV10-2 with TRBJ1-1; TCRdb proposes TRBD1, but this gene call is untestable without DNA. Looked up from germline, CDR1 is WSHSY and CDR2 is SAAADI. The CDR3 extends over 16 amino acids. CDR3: CASSESANTGVAEAFF.

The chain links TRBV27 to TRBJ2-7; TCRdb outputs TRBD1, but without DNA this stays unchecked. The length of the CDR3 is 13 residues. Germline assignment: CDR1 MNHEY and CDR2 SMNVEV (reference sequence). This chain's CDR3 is CATADSPSYEQYF.

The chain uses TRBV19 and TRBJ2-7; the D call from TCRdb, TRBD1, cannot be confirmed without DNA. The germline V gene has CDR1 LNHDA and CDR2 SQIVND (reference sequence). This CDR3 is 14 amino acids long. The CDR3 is CASSPGTGPYEQYF.